This T cell receptor beta chain was profiled in a study of T cell repertoires in cytomegalovirus infection. About the research overall: Epitope selection comprised recently identified HLA-C-restricted CMV epitopes and well-studied HLA-B-restricted CMV epitopes. Findings and limits, study-wide: Cumulated frequencies of public TCR beta families served to identify carriers of CMV plus the relevant HLA. Clonotypes of TCR beta that were HLA-C-restricted and CMV-specific dominated the ex vivo response.

The table lists this clonotype with a few counts. Antigen unknown. This CDR3 has 14 amino acids. V gave up 1 base and J gave up 3 bases, with 9 bases separating them. Each CDR3 protein gets one entry after TCRdb re-called the reads with MiXCR. The sample has some 350,000 distinct CDR3 sequences; roughly a third are singletons. The input for sequencing was cultured PBMCs, taken from culture after CMV antigen stimulation. The chain uses TRBV12-3 or TRBV12-4 and TRBJ1-2, with D possibly TRBD1 on 5 matching bases. This receptor was identified in a human donor in good health (CMV status not recorded). Some clones in this sample may be carry-over from other donors' samples. CDR3 loop: CASSLVGGYYGYTF. The CDR3 coding sequence is TGTGCCAGCAGTTTAGTGGGGGGATACTATGGCTACACCTTC.